This record concerns one T cell receptor beta chain sequence. How the authors handled the data: By means of reference gene primer amplification, nucleated cell counts were estimated. Clones were read by immunoSEQ multiplex PCR, and TCRdb kept only the in-frame ones, dropping some. V and J calls and clone size follow that table, whereas D and trimming were derived from the DNA. The sample records over 90,000 clones, approximately 89% being singletons. Unmatched junction bases numbered 12, after V lost 2 bases and J lost 6 bases. The CDR3 length is 16 residues. Looked up from germline, CDR1 is LGHDT and CDR2 is YNNKEL (reference sequence). This record belongs to a study of blood T cell repertoires in COVID-19. As for the study in general: Italy, Spain and the United States were the sources of the convalescent and acute COVID-19 samples. T cells, B-cell-depleted T cells, or PBMCs provided the cDNA or gDNA that served as material.

The sequenced sample consisted of peripheral blood. The chain uses TRBV3-1 (or the pseudogene TRBV3-2) and TRBJ1-2; 7 bases are a match to TRBD1. This TCR came from a human donor in a cohort sampled during active COVID-19. CDR3: CASSQRRTGGSDGYTF. The DNA for the CDR3 is TGTGCCAGCAGCCAACGGAGGACAGGTGGTTCTGATGGCTACACCTTC.